Reported below is one TCR beta chain. Its antigen is not yet known. Base qualities were left out, and no much larger clone turns up one base away. The collaborating institutions used their own protocols to collect whole blood in K2EDTA tubes. For TCRbeta analysis, collaborator samples were shipped as frozen whole blood, as isolated PBMCs, or as DNA extracted from either sample type. The germline V end is reduced by 4 bases and the J end by 5 bases; junction bases left unmatched: 7. Spanning cysteine to phenylalanine, the CDR3 consists of 15 amino acids. Here the CDR3 DNA is all that survives: 45 bases in frame from base 1. The germline V gene provides CDR1 MNHEY and CDR2 SVGAGI. The immunoSEQ Assay, a bias-controlled multiplex PCR, was used to amplify TCRbeta CDR3 regions from genomic DNA. In the paper's pipeline: Within the assay, amplification of reference gene primers was used to estimate how many nucleated cells each sample contained. To quantify the absolute abundance of each unique TCRbeta CDR3 rearrangement, sequence reads were collapsed and filtered. Productive Simpson clonality was computed per sample as the square root of Simpson's diversity index over productive rearrangements. Here the immuneACCESS table is served through TCRdb, limited to in-frame sequences with V and J called. Missing clones are a known gap in these copies; in checked studies unresolved V genes cover under half, and the rest lacks a known reason. That table gives V, J and clone size, and the DNA gave D and trimming. The sample table records 200,000 to 250,000 clones; roughly 85% of these occur just once. Of the sample, approximately 2.6% is held by the ten largest clones.

These data belong to a study of blood T cell repertoires in COVID-19 (dated by TCRdb to the early 2020s). General notes on the study: The collaborator samples originated in the United States, Italy and Spain and spanned the acute and convalescent phases of COVID-19. A de-identified subject ID, COVID-19 status, age in years and sex were almost always included in the sample metadata. Deeply sampled blood TCRbeta repertoires from subjects exposed to, actively infected with, or recovered from COVID-19 were included in the dataset. The material from the prospective study consisted of cDNA or gDNA derived from T cells, B-cell-depleted T cells, or PBMCs. Where HLA class I and class II types were available, the types were taken from metadata supplied by the sample provider, not from assay-based typing. The samples were drawn from the first 160 participants of the ongoing ImmuneRACE study and from over a thousand subjects provided by 6 global collaborators. A freely available public database, intended as a resource for researchers studying the immune response to SARS-CoV-2, is where the repertoires were released.

Beyond this particular receptor, the publication reports: How much clinical and demographic metadata was included differed by source and by participant, and the metadata was provided uncurated.

The TCR comes from an older woman with active or convalescent COVID-19. Sequenced input: peripheral blood. The chain joins TRBV6-5 to TRBJ2-2; 7 bases in the middle match TRBD1. CDR3 sequence: CASSFSGTETGELFF. The sequenced DNA: TGTGCCAGCAGTTTCTCCGGGACAGAAACCGGGGAGCTGTTTTTT.